What follows are 19 T cell receptor beta chains derived from one specimen sequenced in a study of blood T cell repertoires in COVID-19. Method: immunoSEQ multiplex PCR; TCRdb's copy keeps in-frame clones and lacks some. Of more than 85,000 clones listed, around 92% are singletons. Sequencing was carried out using peripheral blood. These receptors were taken from a man aged 18 to 29 with acute or convalescent COVID-19.

This rearrangement joins TRBV27 to TRBJ2-7; tentative D call: TRBD1 (5 bases). The CDR3 sequence is 14 residues long. Germline CDR1 and CDR2: MNHEY and SMNVEV (reference sequence). V was pared by 4 bases and J by 4 bases, with 14 bases between. For the CDR3, the DNA is TGTGCCAGCAGTTCGACAGTGAACTTATACGAGCAGTACTTC. Protein sequence: CASSSTVNLYEQYF.

J is TRBJ2-5 and V is TRBV6-6; D uncertain. Germline V gene data show CDR1 as MNHNY and CDR2 as SVGAGI (reference sequence). CDR3 length equals 11 residues. Trimming removed 5 bases from V and 5 bases from J, with 6 bases in between. CDR3 nucleotide sequence: TGTGCCAGCAGTCCCATGGAGACCCAGTACTTC. It is translated as CASSPMETQYF.

This clone was counted only a few times. The chain carries TRBV6-1 and TRBJ2-7, with 11 nucleotides matching TRBD2. Germline V gene lookup returns CDR1 MNHNS and CDR2 SASEGT. CDR3 length equals 16 residues. Trimming took 4 bases from V and 4 from J; bases not matched to a gene: 9. The CDR3 sequence is CASSVATSGKGYEQYF. The CDR3 region has the DNA TGTGCCAGCAGTGTCGCGACTAGCGGGAAAGGGTACGAGCAGTACTTC.

The V call is TRBV5-5, the J call TRBJ2-5; 7 positions match TRBD1. The CDR3 is 14 amino acids. Germline loops: CDR1 SGHKS, CDR2 YYEKEE (reference sequence). J lost 7 bases, V lost 0 bases, and 6 bases had no gene match. CDR3 bases: TGTGCCAGCAGCTTGGAGGGGGCGAGGGTGACCCAGTACTTC. Its translation: CASSLEGARVTQYF. Full variable domain (missing parts from reference TRBV5-5 and TRBJ2-5): DAGVTQSPTHLIKTRGQQVTLRCSPISGHKSVSWYQQVLGQGPQFIFQYYEKEERGRGNFPDRFSARQFPNYSSELNVNALLLGDSALYLCASSLEGARVTQYFGPGTRLLVL.

V usage is TRBV7-9 and J usage is TRBJ2-1, with unresolved D. The CDR3 loop spans 15 amino acids. The V gene's germline CDR1 is SEHNR and CDR2 FQNEAQ (reference sequence). Trimming shortened V by 1 base and J by 2 bases, and 9 bases separated the two germline ends. The CDR3 reads CASSLVPRTYNEQFF. The CDR3 region has the DNA TGTGCCAGCAGCTTAGTTCCTAGGACCTACAATGAGCAGTTCTTC.

CDR3 bases: TGTGCCAGCAGTGAAACCGGGACAGGGAGGGCCGGGGAGCTGTTTTTT. Its translation: CASSETGTGRAGELFF. This chain uses TRBV2 with TRBJ2-2, with TRBD1 matching over 9 bases. This CDR3 contains 16 residues. The junction had 7 bases not matched to a gene; V was cut back by 2 bases and J by 6 bases. Germline values: CDR1 SNHLY, CDR2 FYNNEI. The variable domain in full, completed from reference TRBV2 and TRBJ2-2, reads EPEVTQTPSHQVTQMGQEVILRCVPISNHLYFYWYRQILGQKVEFLVSFYNNEISEKSEIFDDQFSVERPDGSNFTLKIRSTKLEDSAMYFCASSETGTGRAGELFFGEGSRLTVL.

The chain has TRBV11-2 and TRBJ1-1; D is unclear. The CDR3 contains 14 residues. The germline V gene has CDR1 SGHAT and CDR2 FQNNGV. V was shortened by 1 base and J by 4 bases, with 10 bases between the two germline ends. The CDR3 sequence is CASSLAAPSTEAFF. CDR3 in DNA: TGTGCCAGCAGCTTAGCCGCTCCGAGCACTGAAGCTTTCTTT.

The V gene is TRBV4-2, the J gene TRBJ1-5, with 7 bases identical to TRBD1. Germline loops: CDR1 LGHNA, CDR2 YNFKEQ. The CDR3 is 14 residues long. The V and J ends lost 1 base and 5 bases, in that order; junction bases with no gene match: 2. This chain's CDR3 is CASSQGQGDQPQHF. The CDR3 bases are TGTGCCAGCAGCCAAGGGCAGGGGGATCAGCCCCAGCATTTT.

The chain has TRBV4-1 and TRBJ2-3; weak D call: TRBD2 (6 bases). CDR3 length equals 17 residues. Looked up from germline, CDR1 is MGHRA and CDR2 is YSYEKL. With 1 base removed from V and 1 base from J, the gap between germline ends came to 15 bases. As DNA, the CDR3 is TGCGCCAGCAGCCAAGGATCCCTCGGGGGAGGCACAGATACGCAGTATTTT. It translates to CASSQGSLGGGTDTQYF.

This chain connects TRBV10-2 to TRBJ2-7, with TRBD2 matching 10 bases. Germline lookup yields CDR1 WSHSY and CDR2 SAAADI. The CDR3 covers 13 residues. The V gene end was trimmed by 10 bases and the J gene end by 2 bases; junction bases not matched to a gene: 5. The CDR3 sequence is CAIRTSGPYEQYF. The CDR3 DNA is TGCGCCATTAGGACTAGCGGCCCCTACGAGCAGTACTTC.

This chain connects TRBV14 to TRBJ1-2; 9 positions agree with TRBD1. V gave up 1 base and J gave up 8 bases; unmatched junction bases: 5. CDR1 is SGHDN, CDR2 FVKESK, per germline. The CDR3 is 14 amino acids. CDR3 amino acids: CASSQGGTGKGYTF. The CDR3 DNA is TGTGCCAGCAGCCAAGGAGGGACAGGGAAAGGCTACACCTTC.

This clone has a single count. The rearrangement links TRBV24-1 to TRBJ2-2; TRBD1 is a possible D gene (6 bases). Germline V gene lookup returns CDR1 KGHDR and CDR2 SFDVKD. Trimming took off 3 bases at V and 4 bases at J, with 14 bases between the two ends. There are 16 residues in the CDR3. The CDR3 sequence: CATSDPDSYTTGELFF. DNA for the CDR3: TGTGCCACCAGTGATCCGGACAGTTATACCACCGGGGAGCTGTTTTTT.

The rearrangement uses TRBV2 and TRBJ1-1; D may be TRBD1 (5 bases). CDR1 and CDR2 (germline): SNHLY, FYNNEI. V dropped 2 bases and J dropped 5 bases, with 9 bases sitting between them. The CDR3 sequence is 13 residues long. CDR3 DNA: TGTGCCAGCAGTGAATACAGGTTAACTGAAGCTTTCTTT. Amino acid sequence: CASSEYRLTEAFF. The variable domain in full, with the rest retrieved from reference TRBV2 and TRBJ1-1, is EPEVTQTPSHQVTQMGQEVILRCVPISNHLYFYWYRQILGQKVEFLVSFYNNEISEKSEIFDDQFSVERPDGSNFTLKIRSTKLEDSAMYFCASSEYRLTEAFFGQGTRLTVV.

The chain links TRBV27 to TRBJ2-3; the match to TRBD1 covers 8 bases. Per germline, CDR1 MNHEY and CDR2 SMNVEV (reference sequence). The CDR3 has 17 residues. After removal of 4 bases from V and 5 bases from J, the junction contained 14 bases not matched to a gene. The CDR3 sequence: CASSSGYSRGRRDTQYF. The CDR3, as DNA: TGTGCCAGCAGTTCCGGTTATAGCAGGGGGCGCAGAGATACGCAGTATTTT.

The chain uses TRBV6-5 and TRBJ1-5; no clear D. V shed 7 bases and J shed 0 bases, with 7 bases lying between them. Germline lookup yields CDR1 MNHEY and CDR2 SVGAGI. The CDR3 runs to 13 residues. The CDR3 region has the DNA TGTGCCAGCAATCCCGTTAGCAATCAGCCCCAGCATTTT. This codes for CASNPVSNQPQHF.

The rearrangement links TRBV6-6 to TRBJ1-3; D not resolved. This CDR3 is 18 amino acids long. Looked up from germline, CDR1 is MNHNY and CDR2 is SVGAGI (reference sequence). Deletions cut 5 bases from V and 0 bases from J, with 20 bases between. The DNA for the CDR3 is TGTGCCAGCAGTCCCCCGGCGGGTCTAATCCACTCTGGAAACACCATATATTTT. Translation: CASSPPAGLIHSGNTIYF.

This chain links TRBV24-1 with TRBJ2-1, with 8 bases lining up with TRBD1. Germline values: CDR1 KGHDR, CDR2 SFDVKD. V shed 4 bases, J shed 7 bases, and the junction held 14 bases outside the gene matches. The CDR3 has 17 amino acids. CDR3 sequence reads: CATSDPGQGGMKNEQFF. The CDR3 nucleotides are TGTGCCACCAGTGACCCCGGACAGGGAGGTATGAAGAATGAGCAGTTCTTC.

The CDR3 DNA is TGTGCCAGCAGCTTATCGGGTAGACAGGGCGAGCAGTACTTC. This sequence encodes CASSLSGRQGEQYF. The chain joins TRBV11-2 to TRBJ2-7, with 7 bases lining up with TRBD1. The V and J ends lost 2 bases and 6 bases, in that order; junction bases with no gene match: 7. The CDR3 spans 14 residues. Germline values: CDR1 SGHAT, CDR2 FQNNGV. The variable domain in full, completed from reference TRBV11-2 and TRBJ2-7, reads EAGVAQSPRYKIIEKRQSVAFWCNPISGHATLYWYQQILGQGPKLLIQFQNNGVVDDSQLPKDRFSAERLKGVDSTLKIQPAKLEDSAVYLCASSLSGRQGEQYFGPGTRLTVT.

This clone was detected only once. V gene TRBV19 combines with J gene TRBJ2-3, with D perhaps TRBD1 (5 bases). This CDR3 is 15 amino acids long. From germline, CDR1 is LNHDA and CDR2 SQIVND (reference sequence). Trimming removed 4 bases from V and 1 base from J, with 12 bases in between. As DNA, the CDR3 is TGTGCCAGTAGTAGACGGACACCGGGCACAGATACGCAGTATTTT. This encodes CASSRRTPGTDTQYF.